This T cell receptor (beta chain) was sequenced during a study of beta chain features in type 1 diabetes. Across the study: Investigators examined approximately 100,000,000 sorted cells across all samples. Whole-study findings and limits: Cells expressing TCR highly could be over-represented by cDNA sequencing. Researchers could not determine here whether HLA type influences TCRB rearrangement. Significant though moderate, a shortening of TCRB CDR3s appeared in all four CD4+ subsets of Type 1 diabetes patients.

The CDR3 runs to 13 residues. The V end was cut by 2 bases, the J end by 3 bases, with 8 bases between. Germline CDR1 MDHEN, CDR2 SYDVKM. What was sequenced were expressed TCRB transcripts, since all of the isolated RNA had been reverse transcribed. Profiling relied on immunoSEQ multiplex PCR, and the TCRdb table lists in-frame clones only, not all of them. The table shows hundreds of thousands of clones, with roughly 10% occurring only once. This clone was detected a few times. Its specificity is unknown. This chain links TRBV28 with TRBJ2-7, with a weak D call TRBD1 (5 bases). The sequenced sample was naive CD4+ T cells from blood. The clonotype comes from a young woman in good health. CDR3 sequence (DNA): TGTGCCAGCAGTTTACCTCAGGGCTACGAGCAGTACGTC. This encodes CASSLPQGYEQYV.